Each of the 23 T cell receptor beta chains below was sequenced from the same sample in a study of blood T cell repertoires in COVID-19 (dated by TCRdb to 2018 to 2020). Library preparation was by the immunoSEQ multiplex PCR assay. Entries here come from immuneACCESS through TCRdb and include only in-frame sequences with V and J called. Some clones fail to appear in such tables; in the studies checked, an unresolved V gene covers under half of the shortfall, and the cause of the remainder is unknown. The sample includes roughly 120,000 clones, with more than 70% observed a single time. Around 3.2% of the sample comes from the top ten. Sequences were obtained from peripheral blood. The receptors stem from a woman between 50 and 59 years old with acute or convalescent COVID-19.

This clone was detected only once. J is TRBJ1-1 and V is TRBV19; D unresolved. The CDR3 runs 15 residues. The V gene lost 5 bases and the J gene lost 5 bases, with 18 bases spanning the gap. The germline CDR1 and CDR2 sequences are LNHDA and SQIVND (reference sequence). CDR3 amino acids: CASSGRWERGTEAFF. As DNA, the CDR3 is TGTGCCAGTAGTGGCCGATGGGAGCGCGGGACTGAAGCTTTCTTT. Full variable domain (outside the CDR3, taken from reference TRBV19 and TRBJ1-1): DGGITQSPKYLFRKEGQNVTLSCEQNLNHDAMYWYRQDPGQGLRLIYYSQIVNDFQKGDIAEGYSVSREKKESFPLTVTSAQKNPTAFYLCASSGRWERGTEAFFGQGTRLTVV.

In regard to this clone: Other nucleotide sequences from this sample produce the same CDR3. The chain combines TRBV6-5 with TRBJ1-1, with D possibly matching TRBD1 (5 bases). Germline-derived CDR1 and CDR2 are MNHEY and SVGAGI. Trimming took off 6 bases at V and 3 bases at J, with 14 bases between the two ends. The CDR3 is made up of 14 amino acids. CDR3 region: CASRRQGLDTEAFF. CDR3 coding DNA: TGTGCCAGCAGGCGGCAGGGATTGGACACTGAAGCTTTCTTT.

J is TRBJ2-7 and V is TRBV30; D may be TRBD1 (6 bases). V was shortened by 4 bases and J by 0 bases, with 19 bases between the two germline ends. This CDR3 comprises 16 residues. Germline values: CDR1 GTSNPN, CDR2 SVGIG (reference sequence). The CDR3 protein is CAWTLSPLQGSYEQYF. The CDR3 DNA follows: TGTGCCTGGACTCTGTCCCCCTTACAGGGCTCCTACGAGCAGTACTTC.

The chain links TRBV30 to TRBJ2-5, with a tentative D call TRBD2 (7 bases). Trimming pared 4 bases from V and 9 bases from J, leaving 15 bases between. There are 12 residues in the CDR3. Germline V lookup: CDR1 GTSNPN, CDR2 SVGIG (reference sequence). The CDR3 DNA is TGTGCCTGGAAGGGGGGAGGGCCGGCCCAGTACTTC. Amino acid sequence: CAWKGGGPAQYF.

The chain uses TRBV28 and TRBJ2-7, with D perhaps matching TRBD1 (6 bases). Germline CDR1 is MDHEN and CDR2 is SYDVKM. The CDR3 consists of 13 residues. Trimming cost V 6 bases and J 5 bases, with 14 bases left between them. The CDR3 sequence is CASSLGASDEQYF. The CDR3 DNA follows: TGTGCCAGCAGCCTGGGGGCGTCAGACGAGCAGTACTTC.

CDR3 protein: CASSIRGAGQPQHF. CDR3 bases: TGTGCCAGTAGTATTCGGGGGGCTGGTCAGCCCCAGCATTTT. The rearrangement joins TRBV19 to TRBJ1-5; D possibly corresponds to TRBD1 (6 bases). The germline CDR1 and CDR2 sequences are LNHDA and SQIVND (reference sequence). The CDR3 contains 14 residues. The V and J ends lost 3 bases and 6 bases respectively, with 12 bases between them.

The CDR3 DNA is TGTGCCAGCAGCTTAGATGGTTTCGGAGAGACCCAGTACTTC. Translation gives CASSLDGFGETQYF. V usage is TRBV7-8 and J usage is TRBJ2-5; D is undetermined. The V gene lost 1 base and the J gene lost 4 bases, with 10 bases spanning the gap. The CDR3 spans 14 residues. Per the germline V gene, CDR1 is SGHVS and CDR2 is FQNEAQ. The entire variable domain, with the rest obtained from reference TRBV7-8 and TRBJ2-5, is as follows: GAGVSQSPRYKVAKRGQDVALRCDPISGHVSLFWYQQALGQGPEFLTYFQNEAQLDKSGLPSDRFFAERPEGSVSTLKIQRTQQEDSAVYLCASSLDGFGETQYFGPGTRLLVL.

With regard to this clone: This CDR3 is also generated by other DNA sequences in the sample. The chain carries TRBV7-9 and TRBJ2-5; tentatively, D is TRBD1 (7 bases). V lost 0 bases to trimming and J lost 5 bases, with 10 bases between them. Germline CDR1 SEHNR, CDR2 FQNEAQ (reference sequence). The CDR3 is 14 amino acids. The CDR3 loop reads CASSLARGRETQYF. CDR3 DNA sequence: TGTGCCAGCAGCTTAGCCAGGGGGAGGGAGACCCAGTACTTC.

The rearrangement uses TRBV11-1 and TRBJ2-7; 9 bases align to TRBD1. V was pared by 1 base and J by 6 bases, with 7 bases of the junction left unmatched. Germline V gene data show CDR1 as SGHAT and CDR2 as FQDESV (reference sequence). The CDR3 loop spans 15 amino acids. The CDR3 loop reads CASSLGGTGKPEQYF. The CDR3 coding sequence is TGTGCCAGCAGCTTAGGAGGGACAGGGAAACCCGAGCAGTACTTC.

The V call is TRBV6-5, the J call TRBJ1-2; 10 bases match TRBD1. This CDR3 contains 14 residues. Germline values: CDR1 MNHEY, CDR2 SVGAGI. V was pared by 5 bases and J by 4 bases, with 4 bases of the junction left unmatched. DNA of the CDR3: TGTGCCAGCAGTAGGACAGGGGGAATCTATGGCTACACCTTC. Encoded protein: CASSRTGGIYGYTF.

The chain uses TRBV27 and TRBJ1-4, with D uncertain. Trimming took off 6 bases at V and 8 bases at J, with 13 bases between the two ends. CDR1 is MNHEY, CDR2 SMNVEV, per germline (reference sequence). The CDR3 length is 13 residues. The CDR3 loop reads CASSRYRGEKLFF. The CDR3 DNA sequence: TGTGCCAGCAGCAGGTACCGAGGGGAAAAACTGTTTTTT.

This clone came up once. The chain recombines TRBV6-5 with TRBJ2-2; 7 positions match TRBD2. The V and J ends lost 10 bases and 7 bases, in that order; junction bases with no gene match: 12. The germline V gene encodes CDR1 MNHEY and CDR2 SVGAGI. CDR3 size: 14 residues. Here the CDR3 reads CATQGRESGGELFF. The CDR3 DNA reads TGTGCCACCCAAGGGCGGGAGTCAGGCGGGGAGCTGTTTTTT.

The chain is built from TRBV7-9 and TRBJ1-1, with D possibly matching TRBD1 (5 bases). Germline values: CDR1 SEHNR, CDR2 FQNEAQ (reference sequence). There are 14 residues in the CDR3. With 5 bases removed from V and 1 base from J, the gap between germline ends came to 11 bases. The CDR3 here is CASSISGQNTEAFF. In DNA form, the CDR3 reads TGTGCCAGCAGCATATCCGGACAGAACACTGAAGCTTTCTTT.

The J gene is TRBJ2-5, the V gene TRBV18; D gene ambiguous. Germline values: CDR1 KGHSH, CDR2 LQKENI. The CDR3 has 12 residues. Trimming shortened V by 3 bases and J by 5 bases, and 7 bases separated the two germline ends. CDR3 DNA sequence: TGTGCCAGCTCACCCCTAGTTGAGACCCAGTACTTC. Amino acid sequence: CASSPLVETQYF. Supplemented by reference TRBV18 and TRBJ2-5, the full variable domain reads NAGVMQNPRHLVRRRGQEARLRCSPMKGHSHVYWYRQLPEEGLKFMVYLQKENIIDESGMPKERFSAEFPKEGPSILRIQQVVRGDSAAYFCASSPLVETQYFGPGTRLLVL.

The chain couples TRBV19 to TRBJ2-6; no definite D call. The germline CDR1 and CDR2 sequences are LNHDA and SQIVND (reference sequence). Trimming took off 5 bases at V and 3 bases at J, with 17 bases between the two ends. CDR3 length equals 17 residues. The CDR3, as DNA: TGTGCCAGTAGTCCCCCGGGTCGCTCCGTTGGGGCCAACGTCCTGACTTTC. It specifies CASSPPGRSVGANVLTF.

CDR3 loop: CASSSAGEREGNEQFF. CDR3 coding DNA: TGTGCCAGCAGTTCAGCGGGAGAAAGGGAAGGCAATGAGCAGTTCTTC. The chain carries TRBV21-1 and TRBJ2-1; the DNA was not compared with TRBD2, the D call given in the table. TRBV21-1 corresponds to a pseudogene. The CDR3 runs to 16 residues.

Here the CDR3 DNA reads TGTGCCAGTAGTATATCCCACAGGAATTACGAGCAGTACTTC. Protein product: CASSISHRNYEQYF. The chain recombines TRBV19 with TRBJ2-7; D perhaps matches TRBD1 (5 bases). Trimming shortened V by 2 bases and J by 4 bases, and 12 bases separated the two germline ends. Germline values: CDR1 LNHDA, CDR2 SQIVND (reference sequence). The CDR3 runs 14 residues.

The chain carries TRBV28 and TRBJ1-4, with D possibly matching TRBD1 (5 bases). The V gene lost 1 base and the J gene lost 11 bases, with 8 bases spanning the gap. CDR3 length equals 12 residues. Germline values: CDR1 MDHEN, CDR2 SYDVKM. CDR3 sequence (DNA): TGTGCCAGCAGTTTATTGGAGGGGAAACTGTTTTTT. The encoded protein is CASSLLEGKLFF.

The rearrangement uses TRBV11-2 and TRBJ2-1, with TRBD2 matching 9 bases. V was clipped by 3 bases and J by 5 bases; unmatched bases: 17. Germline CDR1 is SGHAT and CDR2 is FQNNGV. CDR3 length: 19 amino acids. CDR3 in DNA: TGTGCCAGCAGCTTTCGTAACAAGATAGCGGGAGAGCAGAACAATGAGCAGTTCTTC. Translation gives CASSFRNKIAGEQNNEQFF.

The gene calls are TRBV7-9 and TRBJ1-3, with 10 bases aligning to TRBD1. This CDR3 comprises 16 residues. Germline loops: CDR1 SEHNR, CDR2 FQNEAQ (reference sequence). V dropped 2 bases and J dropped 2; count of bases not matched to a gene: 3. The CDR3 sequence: CASSLSDRGPGNTIYF. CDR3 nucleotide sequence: TGTGCCAGCAGCTTATCAGACAGGGGGCCTGGAAACACCATATATTTT.

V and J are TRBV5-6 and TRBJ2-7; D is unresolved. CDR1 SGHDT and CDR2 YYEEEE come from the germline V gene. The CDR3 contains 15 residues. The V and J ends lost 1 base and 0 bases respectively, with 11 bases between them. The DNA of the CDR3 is TGTGCCAGCAGCTTGATAACCGCTAGCTCCTACGAGCAGTACTTC. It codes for CASSLITASSYEQYF.

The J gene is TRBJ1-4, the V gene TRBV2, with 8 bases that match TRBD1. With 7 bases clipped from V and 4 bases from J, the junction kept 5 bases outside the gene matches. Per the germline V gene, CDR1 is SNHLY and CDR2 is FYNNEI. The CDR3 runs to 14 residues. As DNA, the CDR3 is TGTGCCAGCACCGACAGGGGTATTAATGAAAAACTGTTTTTT. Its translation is CASTDRGINEKLFF.

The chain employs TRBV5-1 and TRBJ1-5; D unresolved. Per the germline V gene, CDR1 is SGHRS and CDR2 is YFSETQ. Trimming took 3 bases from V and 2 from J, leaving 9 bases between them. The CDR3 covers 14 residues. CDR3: CASSSDGGNQPQHF. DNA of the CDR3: TGCGCCAGCAGCTCCGACGGGGGCAATCAGCCCCAGCATTTT.